This T cell receptor beta chain was retrieved from a study of CD8+CD57+ T cells in acquired aplastic anemia (dated by TCRdb to about 2018). Background for the entire study: A mean of about 3.2 ug of DNA, ranging from about 0.19 to 30 ug, was extracted from sorted CD4+ and CD8+ cells. CD8+CD57+ expansion was defined as frequency above the mean frequency observed in healthy subjects. Points the paper makes about the study in general: Patients and healthy controls showed no significant difference in CD8+ Simpson's diversity (P=0.060). Although twenty-nine CD8+ CDR3 sequences were shared by patients and controls, these sequences appeared highly expressed in patients and within the immunodominant clones of patients.

TCR beta VDJ combination and CDR3 sequence profiling used genomic DNA as the template. An Illumina HiSeq 2000 was the platform used for TCR repertoire sequencing. The authors' pipeline ran thus. Repertoires were assessed using TRBV/TRBJ rearrangement plots, CDR3 size and DJ length profiles, and Simpson's diversity index. The most abundant DNA sequence in the deep sequencing data was defined as the immunodominant clone. CDR3 amino acid sequences were screened for sharing across subjects and compared with published repertoires and the VDJdb database. TCRdb reran the public reads through fastp at Q25 and MiXCR, keeping productive beta chains. Each entry merges the rows of one CDR3 protein and shows their most common DNA and genes. The V and J calls, along with clone size, are taken from TCRdb and not from the paper's own processing. A total of more than 95,000 distinct CDR3 sequences appear in this sample, over 30% of them only once. Clones ranked in the top ten supply over 2% of the sample.

As concerns this clonotype: What this receptor recognizes is not known. Per-base quality was not reported, and no clone a single base away is much larger than it.

Expansion of CD8+CD57+ cells had been shown by flow cytometry in the patients chosen for sequencing. Every patient had severe acquired aplastic anemia, diagnosed using the International Study of Aplastic Anemia and Agranulocytosis and Camitta criteria. At the time blood was sampled, none of the patients had received any therapy. In this study, sorted CD4+ and CD8+ T cells from the blood of healthy subjects and of severe aplastic anemia patients had their TCR repertoires deep-sequenced. Patients were enrolled under clinicaltrials.gov protocols 00001620, 01623167, 00001397, 00071045, 00081523 and 00961064 in the USA. Ficoll-Paque density gradient centrifugation was used to isolate peripheral blood mononuclear cells. CD4+ and CD8+ T cells were sorted by FACS or magnetic beads before DNA extraction. Based on the germline V gene, the CDR1 and CDR2 sequences are MNHNS and SASEGT. Trimmed from V: 6 bases; trimmed from J: 3 bases; junction bases lacking a gene match: 5. The cysteine opens and the phenylalanine closes a CDR3 of 14 amino acids. Just the 42-base CDR3 DNA is kept, in frame starting at base 1.

The sequence derives from a human donor with aplastic anemia. This chain is built from TRBV6-1 and TRBJ2-7, and 10 junction bases match TRBD2. Sequences were obtained from sorted CD4+, CD8+, or CD8+CD57+ T cells (not recorded which) from PBMCs. The CDR3 reads as follows: CASSSGTSVYEQYF. In nucleotide form, the sequence is TGTGCCAGCAGCTCAGGGACTAGCGTCTACGAGCAGTACTTC.